The T cell receptor (beta chain) described here comes from a study of response to subunit inactivated influenza vaccine. The V gene end was trimmed by 3 bases and the J gene end by 4 bases; junction bases not matched to a gene: 5. Germline loops: CDR1 KGHDR, CDR2 SFDVKD. The CDR3 is made up of 15 amino acids. A single record per CDR3 protein comes from TCRdb applying MiXCR to the RT-PCR reads. This table has about 780,000 distinct CDR3 sequences, less than 20% appearing once. This clonotype was detected a few times. The origin of this receptor is a man over 45 who received an inactivated influenza vaccine. The chain carries TRBV24-1 and TRBJ2-7, with 10 bases aligning to TRBD1. Sequencing was performed on PBMCs from blood, taken around 5 days after vaccination. CDR3 nucleotide sequence: TGTGCCACCAGTGATCCGGGACAGGGGATGTACGAGCAGTACTTC. This encodes CATSDPGQGMYEQYF.